The source of this TCR beta chain is a study of PD-1 blockade in classical Hodgkin lymphoma. Regarding time point: cycle 4 day 1 (C4D1), after five to seven weeks of nivolumab. Every patient had relapsed following autologous stem cell transplantation, and cohorts differed in brentuximab vedotin exposure. Magnetic negative selection purified CD4+ T cells from thawed PBMCs. Complete response, partial response or progressive disease was recorded as best response. Remarks on this clone: Its specificity is unknown.

Sequencing was performed with immunoSEQ multiplex PCR; in TCRdb, only in-frame clones are kept and a portion is missing. The data contain more than 15,000 clones, roughly three quarters of them seen just once; the ten biggest clones take up 1.5% to 2%. Study-wide results and limits: Differences between repertoires have undefined causes, possibly disease activity or prior therapy.

The germline gives CDR1 SGHDN, CDR2 FVKESK. Trimming stripped 5 bases from V and 7 bases from J, with 9 bases between. This CDR3 is 13 amino acids long. The sequencing used CD4+ T cells from blood, collected before the fourth cycle of nivolumab. The TCR sequence derives from a human donor with classical Hodgkin lymphoma. The chain is built from TRBV14 and TRBJ1-6; unclear D gene. The CDR3 loop reads CASSVQSNSPLHF. CDR3 in DNA: TGTGCCAGCAGCGTCCAGAGCAATTCACCCCTCCACTTT.